The clone carrying this T cell receptor beta chain was seen at least ten times. What it binds is unknown. This entry comes from a study of Graves' ophthalmopathy and Graves' hyperthyroidism. Study outcomes and limitations: At just over 70% sensitivity and approximately 78% specificity, the model predicted progression of the ophthalmopathy. Detected in blood as well were most expanded thyroid clonotypes with frequency above 0.001.

This CDR3 is 16 amino acids long. Germline CDR1 is SNHLY and CDR2 is FYNNEI. V shed 0 bases and J shed 3 bases, with 15 bases lying between them. Excluded were patients with other autoimmune diseases, uncontrolled infections, pregnancy or lactation. Amplification of TCR beta CDR3 regions used RNA transcripts. The first round was an RT-PCR with HTBI primers, and the second round was a multiplex PCR. TCRdb recomputed calls from the multiplex PCR reads with MiXCR, one row per CDR3 protein. The sample carries 650,000 to 800,000 distinct CDR3 sequences, 35% to 45% recorded once. The rearrangement links TRBV2 to TRBJ2-7; no clear D gene. The source is an adult man with Graves' ophthalmopathy. The sequenced sample was peripheral blood. The CDR3 region is CASSEAWIPRNYEQYF. CDR3 coding DNA: TGTGCCAGCAGTGAAGCATGGATCCCCAGGAACTACGAGCAGTACTTC.